This note documents a single T cell receptor (beta chain) sequence. The authors incorporated unique molecular identifiers into the TCR beta cDNA libraries. T cells numbering about 0.9 to 11 million yielded 500,000 to 550,000 cDNA molecules. MiXCR, run by TCRdb on the PCR reads, gives a single entry per CDR3 protein. The sample consists of roughly 430,000 distinct CDR3 sequences, more than 30% of them appearing once. The source of the sample is a study of post-analysis software for immune sequencing data. Overall study context: Relapsing-remitting, secondary progressive and progressive-relapsing courses of multiple sclerosis were included.

The TCR was taken from a girl aged 2 to 9 with multiple sclerosis. The specimen was blood.

Here the CDR3 DNA reads TGTGCCAGCAGTTACGGTGCGGGGTTCTACAATGAGCAGTTCTTC. This codes for CASSYGAGFYNEQFF. The gene calls are TRBV6-5 and TRBJ2-1, with a tentative D call TRBD2 (6 bases). This CDR3 has 15 amino acids. Germline V gene data show CDR1 as MNHEY and CDR2 as SVGAGI. V lost 2 bases to trimming and J lost 3 bases, with 11 bases between them.